This TCR beta chain was recorded in a study of blood T cells in healthy people across ages. Overall study findings and caveats: A roughly linear fall in TCR beta diversity per million T cells was seen with increasing age. Possibly confounding the expanded clonotype changes was the fact that donor CMV status was unknown.

Germline V lookup: CDR1 SGHNT, CDR2 YYREEE (reference sequence). CDR3 length equals 17 residues. Every participating donor contributed 8.5 to 10 milliliters of peripheral blood through a draw. Through a sample-barcoded 5' primer and a J-beta primer mix, a second PCR was run for roughly 6 to 12 cycles. One entry per CDR3 protein, called by TCRdb with MiXCR from the 5' RACE reads. The sample yields around 700,000 distinct CDR3 sequences, around 25% seen once. Remarks on this clonotype: The antigen is unknown.

The sample was also reused in another study, on T cells of mothers and their children. That work adds: All extracted RNA went into cDNA synthesis, around 1.6 ug per 15 ul.

The specimen sequenced was blood. The chain uses TRBV5-4 and TRBJ2-5; 11 nucleotides agree with TRBD2. With the DNA end fitting TRBJ2-1 better, the J assignment may be wrong. The receptor's source is a boy younger than 18 in good health. The CDR3 sequence is CASSLAGLAETYNEQFF. The CDR3 DNA reads TGTGCCAGCAGCTTAGCGGGACTAGCGGAAACATACAATGAGCAGTTCTTC.